The subject of this entry is one T cell receptor beta chain. As yet, its antigen is unknown. These data are taken from a study of chemoradiotherapy in HPV16-positive cancers. Some clones are missing from TCRdb's copy, which holds only in-frame ones; the method was immunoSEQ multiplex PCR. Among more than 850 clones, 77% were seen once, and the ten largest hold 12%. Findings of the study overall: HPV-responsive T-cell expansion during chemoradiotherapy was linked to improved recurrence-free survival in HPV16-positive patients. The functional HPV-specific definition rests on just a couple of HPV16-positive patients. Candidate HPV-specific clones and E7-related TCR motifs grew in tumor during treatment.

Per germline, CDR1 MNHNS and CDR2 SASEGT. Trimming shortened V by 2 bases and J by 8 bases, and 13 bases separated the two germline ends. The CDR3 is made up of 14 amino acids. The sequence derives from a human donor with HPV-associated anogenital cancer. The rearrangement joins TRBV6-1 to TRBJ1-5, with a weak D call TRBD1 (5 bases). The sequencing here drew on tumor tissue, taken from a patient who underwent chemoradiotherapy. The CDR3 spells CASSEQRGREPQHF. The CDR3 coding sequence is TGTGCCAGCAGTGAACAAAGGGGACGGGAGCCCCAGCATTTT.